The 14 T cell receptor beta chains below all came from one sample that was sequenced in a study of tumor-infiltrating lymphocytes in primary liver carcinoma. Starting from 500 ng of total RNA, TCR beta cDNA was produced with a primer in the constant region. Modified slightly, ARM-PCR produced TCR beta libraries over three nested multiplex PCR rounds. Use of TRBV1-TRBV30 forward primers with a C-beta reverse primer characterized the first two PCR rounds, which lasted nine to eleven cycles each. TCRdb re-analysed the multiplex PCR reads in MiXCR, keeping a single row per CDR3 protein. Among about 180,000 distinct CDR3 sequences listed, around 60% were seen once. Unsorted whole blood yielded blood RNA, and germline DNA was extracted as well. The sequenced material came from peripheral blood. The receptors were sampled from a man aged 35-49 years with primary liver carcinoma and hepatitis B virus infection.

The chain employs TRBV2 and TRBJ2-1, with D unclear. CDR1 and CDR2 from the germline V gene are SNHLY and FYNNEI. The CDR3 has 13 amino acids. V shed 2 bases and J shed 11 bases, with 13 bases lying between them. The CDR3 region is CASSESGTPKQFF. CDR3 in DNA: TGTGCCAGCAGTGAATCCGGTACGCCGAAGCAGTTCTTC.

V and J are TRBV11-2 and TRBJ2-1, with TRBD2 as a possible D gene (5 bases). The V gene lost 5 bases and the J gene lost 10 bases, with 15 bases spanning the gap. CDR1 SGHAT and CDR2 FQNNGV come from the germline V gene. CDR3 length: 13 amino acids. The CDR3 sequence is CASSHGISLEQFF. The CDR3 nucleotides are TGTGCCAGCAGCCACGGGATTAGCCTAGAGCAGTTCTTC.

Points on this clonotype: The junction shows a germline mismatch at one end, possibly a read error. The chain recombines TRBV19 with TRBJ2-7; 12 nucleotides agree with TRBD2. The CDR3 sequence is 15 residues long. Germline V gene data show CDR1 as LNHDA and CDR2 as SQIVND (reference sequence). CDR3 sequence reads: CASRTSGSGAYEQYF. DNA for the CDR3: TGTGCCAGTAGGACTAGCGGGAGTGGGGCCTACGAGCAATACTTC. Complete variable domain (other parts from reference TRBV19 and TRBJ2-7): DGGITQSPKYLFRKEGQNVTLSCEQNLNHDAMYWYRQDPGQGLRLIYYSQIVNDFQKGDIAEGYSVSREKKESFPLTVTSAQKNPTAFYLCASRTSGSGAYEQYFGPGTRLTVT.

This clonotype was seen a few times. The chain uses TRBV28 and TRBJ2-7, with D possibly being TRBD2 (5 bases). This CDR3 comprises 13 residues. Germline-derived CDR1 and CDR2 are MDHEN and SYDVKM. V was clipped by 3 bases and J by 2 bases, with 8 bases between them. CDR3 DNA sequence: TGTGCCAGCAGTTTGGTCGGGGCCTACGAGCAGTACTTC. Its protein product is CASSLVGAYEQYF.

The chain uses TRBV6-5 and TRBJ1-5; 7 bases match TRBD1. V shed 6 bases and J 1 base; nucleotides not matched to a gene: 6. Germline CDR1 and CDR2: MNHEY and SVGAGI. CDR3 length: 15 amino acids. CDR3 coding DNA: TGTGCCAGCAGCCACGACAGGGTGAGCAATCAGCCCCAGCATTTT. Translated: CASSHDRVSNQPQHF.

As concerns this clonotype: A much larger clonotype is one base distant, so this may be a read error. The chain recombines TRBV11-2 with TRBJ2-2; TRBD1 aligns across 7 bases. This CDR3 has 15 amino acids. Germline CDR1 reads SGHAT; CDR2 reads FQNNGV. V trimming: 5 bases; J trimming: 7 bases; junction bases outside the gene matches: 10. The CDR3 protein is CASSPDRVGVGELFF. For the CDR3, the DNA is TGTGCCAGCAGCCCAGACAGGGTTGGGGTCGGGGAGCTGTTTTTT. Based on the CDR3 plus reference TRBV11-2 and TRBJ2-2, the full variable domain is EAGVAQSPRYKIIEKRQSVAFWCNPISGHATLYWYQQILGQGPKLLIQFQNNGVVDDSQLPKDRFSAERLKGVDSTLKIQPAKLEDSAVYLCASSPDRVGVGELFFGEGSRLTVL.

The genes are TRBV10-3 and TRBJ2-1; D unclear. Germline V gene lookup returns CDR1 ENHRY and CDR2 SYGVKD. This CDR3 spans 12 amino acids. Trimming cost V 3 bases and J 5 bases, with 5 bases left between them. The CDR3 DNA follows: TGTGCCATCAGTGAATCAGACAATGAGCAGTTCTTC. Protein sequence: CAISESDNEQFF.

The sample holds a few counts of this clonotype. The V gene is TRBV12-3 or TRBV12-4, the J gene TRBJ1-2; TRBD1 matches 7 bases. Trimming cost V 9 bases and J 0 bases; bases outside gene matches: 10. The CDR3 contains 15 residues. For the CDR3, the DNA is TGTGCCAGTCACATCCAGGGGGGGGCTAACTATGGCTACACCTTC. Residues: CASHIQGGANYGYTF.

This clonotype came up many times. The rearrangement uses TRBV11-2 and TRBJ2-5; 7 nucleotides agree with TRBD2. The CDR3 runs to 16 residues. Germline V gene data show CDR1 as SGHAT and CDR2 as FQNNGV. After removal of 1 base from V and 6 bases from J, the junction contained 11 bases not matched to a gene. CDR3 coding DNA: TGTGCCAGCAGCTTAGTTTTGGCGGGAGAGGGAAAGACCCAGTACTTC. Translation: CASSLVLAGEGKTQYF.

The chain links TRBV5-6 to TRBJ2-5; 10 nucleotides agree with TRBD1. CDR1 and CDR2 (germline): SGHDT, YYEEEE. V was clipped by 2 bases and J by 7 bases; unmatched bases: 8. The CDR3 contains 15 residues. The CDR3 here is CASSFRDRGRLTQYF. As DNA, the CDR3 is TGTGCCAGCAGCTTCCGGGACAGGGGAAGATTGACCCAGTACTTC.

This clonotype has only a few counts. The V and J genes are TRBV7-9 and TRBJ1-4; D gene ambiguous. This CDR3 region has 14 residues. Trimming pared 3 bases from V and 5 bases from J, leaving 10 bases between. The germline gives CDR1 SEHNR, CDR2 FQNEAQ (reference sequence). This CDR3 is CASSLSSVNEKLFF. CDR3 nucleotide sequence: TGTGCCAGCAGCTTGTCCAGTGTAAATGAAAAACTGTTTTTT.

This clonotype was counted a single time. The chain couples TRBV29-1 to TRBJ2-5; D not certain. Germline V gene data show CDR1 as SQVTM and CDR2 as ANQGSEA. Trimming cost V 8 bases and J 4 bases, with 17 bases left between them. The CDR3 is made up of 13 amino acids. CDR3 sequence reads: CSFITWAPETQYF. CDR3 nucleotides: TGCAGCTTTATAACGTGGGCTCCAGAGACCCAGTACTTC. Combining the CDR3 with reference TRBV29-1 and TRBJ2-5 gives the whole variable domain SAVISQKPSRDICQRGTSLTIQCQVDSQVTMMFWYRQQPGQSLTLIATANQGSEATYESGFVIDKFPISRPNLTFSTLTVSNMSPEDSSIYLCSFITWAPETQYFGPGTRLLVL.

The chain has TRBV6-1 and TRBJ2-5, with D unclear. The CDR3 has 11 amino acids. With 11 bases removed from V and 3 bases from J, the gap between germline ends came to 10 bases. The germline V gene has CDR1 MNHNS and CDR2 SASEGT. The CDR3, as DNA: TGTGCCCGCCAAAGAAAAGAGACCCAGTACTTC. Amino acids: CARQRKETQYF.

The chain combines TRBV6-1 with TRBJ2-1, with TRBD1 matching 10 bases. The V gene's germline CDR1 is MNHNS and CDR2 SASEGT. J gave up 8 bases and V 8 bases, and 12 bases lay outside the gene matches. The CDR3 has 15 amino acids. CDR3 coding DNA: TGTGCCAGCGACAGCTCGACAGGGGGCTGGGATGAGCAGTTCTTC. Translating it yields CASDSSTGGWDEQFF.